Below, 29 T cell receptor beta chains from the same sample are listed, as sequenced in a study of T cell clonality in common variable immunodeficiency. Findings and limits, study-wide: In common variable immunodeficiency, TCR beta chains reportedly carried fewer deletions and N-nucleotide insertions.

The data were produced by immunoSEQ multiplex PCR, yet TCRdb's version contains in-frame clones alone and is incomplete. The sample has 25,000 to 35,000 clones, none seen only once. The antigens for these receptors are not known. Sequencing used peripheral blood mononuclear cells. Receptors originate from a human donor with common variable immunodeficiency.

A remark on this clone: The read finishes 3 residues shy of the CDR3 end, and the germline J gene is used to complete it. This chain connects TRBV2 to TRBJ2-7, with D unresolved. This CDR3 contains 12 residues. CDR1 SNHLY and CDR2 FYNNEI come from the germline V gene. Trimming took off 8 bases at V and 1 base at J, with 9 bases between the two ends. CDR3 protein: CASRQESYEQYF. Partial CDR3 DNA: TGTGCCAGCCGGCAGGAGTCCTACGAG.

For this clone: The missing CDR3 end, 3 residues past where the read stops, is filled in from the germline J gene. The J gene is TRBJ2-3, the V gene TRBV19; 8 positions agree with TRBD2. CDR3 length: 18 residues. From germline, CDR1 is LNHDA and CDR2 SQIVND (reference sequence). J was trimmed by 0 bases and V by 3 bases; bases with no gene match: 11. The sequenced part of the CDR3 DNA is TGTGCCAGTAGTATCCGGCTAGCGGGTCTACTTAGCACAGATACG. It is translated as CASSIRLAGLLSTDT. The CDR3 in full is CASSIRLAGLLSTDTQYF.

About this clone: The sequenced fragment ends 3 residues before the CDR3 boundary, so the rest is inferred from the germline J gene. The chain links TRBV20-1 to TRBJ1-1; D is perhaps TRBD1 (5 bases). The V gene's germline CDR1 is DFQATT and CDR2 SNEGSKA (reference sequence). This CDR3 has 14 amino acids. CDR3 residues: CSATGDLARKEAFF. CDR3 DNA (partial): TGCAGTGCCACGGGGGATCTCGCTCGTAAAGAA.

A word on this clone: The CDR3 is cut off 3 residues early in the read; its end comes from the germline J gene. The chain employs TRBV18 and TRBJ1-2; possible D gene TRBD1, 5 bases. The length of the CDR3 is 15 residues. Trimming removed 3 bases from V and 4 bases from J, with 15 bases in between. Germline CDR1 KGHSH, CDR2 LQKENI. CDR3 in amino acids: CASSPDGVGLYGYTF. Partial CDR3 DNA: TGTGCCAGCTCACCGGACGGGGTGGGACTCTATGGC. Drawing the rest from reference TRBV18 and TRBJ1-2, the complete variable domain is NAGVMQNPRHLVRRRGQEARLRCSPMKGHSHVYWYRQLPEEGLKFMVYLQKENIIDESGMPKERFSAEFPKEGPSILRIQQVVRGDSAAYFCASSPDGVGLYGYTFGSGTRLTVV.

The table lists this clone with a few counts. The observed sequence ends 3 residues before the CDR3 terminus, with the missing tail filled in from the germline J gene. This chain joins TRBV19 and TRBJ1-6, with 9 bases matching TRBD1. Germline V CDR1 and CDR2: LNHDA, SQIVND (reference sequence). V was pared by 8 bases and J by 10 bases, with 9 bases of the junction left unmatched. CDR3 length: 14 residues. The CDR3 region is CASSLGTGKSPLHF. The sequenced part of the CDR3 DNA is TGTGCCAGTTCATTAGGGACAGGGAAGTCACCC.

This clone turned up a few times. The CDR3 sequence: CSARTGGEKTQYF. The DNA read from the CDR3 is TGCAGTGCCAGGACAGGGGGCGAAAAGACC. J is TRBJ2-5 and V is TRBV20-1; 11 positions agree with TRBD1. The CDR3 end is not reached by the read, which stops 3 residues before it; the germline J gene fills it in. V was pared by 6 bases and J by 6 bases, with 6 bases of the junction left unmatched. Germline CDR1 DFQATT, CDR2 SNEGSKA (reference sequence). CDR3 length: 13 residues.

This clone was seen repeatedly, ten times or more. The read comes to an end 3 residues before the CDR3 does, leaving the germline J gene to fill in the end. The chain employs TRBV30 and TRBJ2-1, with D possibly being TRBD1 or TRBD2 (5 bases each). The germline V gene encodes CDR1 GTSNPN and CDR2 SVGIG (reference sequence). The CDR3 has 16 amino acids. V lost 8 bases to trimming and J lost 7 bases, with 27 bases between them. CDR3 bases read: TGTGCCACCCGGCGTAGGGGAGCATTACCGAGGAATGAG. Translated, it gives CATRRRGALPRNE. The full CDR3 protein reads CATRRRGALPRNEQFF.

This clone appeared a few times. Coverage ceases 3 residues before the CDR3 finishes, and the germline J gene fills in the end. The V gene is TRBV7-9, the J gene TRBJ2-1, with TRBD2 matching over 8 bases. Germline V gene sequence: CDR1 SEHNR, CDR2 FQNEAQ (reference sequence). Germline trimming cut 3 bases from V and 7 bases from J; bases unmatched to any gene: 8. The CDR3 spans 15 residues. The covered CDR3 bases are TGTGCCAGCAGCTTCGGTCGGGGGGGTATGAATGAG. Its protein product is CASSFGRGGMNE. The whole CDR3 is CASSFGRGGMNEQFF. Filled out from reference TRBV7-9 and TRBJ2-1, the complete variable domain reads DTGVSQNPRHKITKRGQNVTFRCDPISEHNRLYWYRQTLGQGPEFLTYFQNEAQLEKSRLLSDRFSAERPKGSFSTLEIQRTEQGDSAMYLCASSFGRGGMNEQFFGPGTRLTVL.

Partial CDR3 DNA: TGTGCCTGGAGTGTAGGTAGCGGGGACGGGCAAGAGACC. Translating it yields CAWSVGSGDGQET. The full CDR3 sequence reads CAWSVGSGDGQETQYF. V is TRBV30 and J is TRBJ2-5; 8 nucleotides align to TRBD2. The read falls 3 residues short of the CDR3 end, and the missing part is taken from the germline J gene. V shed 0 bases and J 2 bases; nucleotides not matched to a gene: 8. This CDR3 contains 16 residues. CDR1 and CDR2 from the germline V gene are GTSNPN and SVGIG (reference sequence).

By proportion, this clone is medium-sized. The read falls 3 residues short of the CDR3 end, and the missing part is taken from the germline J gene. The chain links TRBV5-1 to TRBJ2-1; D is possibly TRBD1 (6 bases). Germline loops: CDR1 SGHRS, CDR2 YFSETQ. CDR3 length: 13 amino acids. Trimming stripped 5 bases from V and 5 bases from J, with 11 bases between. The CDR3 bases that were read are TGCGCCAGCAGAAAGGACAGCAACAATGAG. This translates into CASRKDSNNE. In full, the CDR3 is CASRKDSNNEQFF. The full variable domain, completed using reference TRBV5-1 and TRBJ2-1, is KAGVTQTPRYLIKTRGQQVTLSCSPISGHRSVSWYQQTPGQGLQFLFEYFSETQRNKGNFPGRFSGRQFSNSRSEMNVSTLELGDSALYLCASRKDSNNEQFFGPGTRLTVL.

This clone appeared a few times. The read comes to an end 3 residues before the CDR3 does, leaving the germline J gene to fill in the end. The chain employs TRBV5-1 and TRBJ2-3; 9 bases line up with TRBD1. Germline CDR1 and CDR2: SGHRS and YFSETQ. V shed 0 bases and J 2 bases; nucleotides not matched to a gene: 1. This CDR3 contains 15 residues. The CDR3 here is CASSLGDRATDTQYF. The sequenced part of the CDR3 DNA is TGCGCCAGCAGCTTGGGGGACAGGGCCACAGATACG. Supplemented by reference TRBV5-1 and TRBJ2-3, the full variable domain reads KAGVTQTPRYLIKTRGQQVTLSCSPISGHRSVSWYQQTPGQGLQFLFEYFSETQRNKGNFPGRFSGRQFSNSRSEMNVSTLELGDSALYLCASSLGDRATDTQYFGPGTRLTVL.

As concerns this clone: The read ends 3 residues before the CDR3 terminus; that terminus is restored from the germline J gene. The chain has TRBV19 and TRBJ1-2, with D maybe TRBD1 (6 bases). The germline gives CDR1 LNHDA, CDR2 SQIVND (reference sequence). The CDR3 runs to 14 residues. The DNA read from the CDR3 is TGTGCCAGTAGTATAACAGGGCGGGAAGGAGGC. It specifies CASSITGREGG. The full-length CDR3 reads as CASSITGREGGYTF. Combining the CDR3 with reference TRBV19 and TRBJ1-2 gives the whole variable domain DGGITQSPKYLFRKEGQNVTLSCEQNLNHDAMYWYRQDPGQGLRLIYYSQIVNDFQKGDIAEGYSVSREKKESFPLTVTSAQKNPTAFYLCASSITGREGGYTFGSGTRLTVV.

This clone was seen only a few times. The CDR3 end falls 3 residues outside the read, so it is completed with the germline J gene. V usage is TRBV30 and J usage is TRBJ2-7; 11 nucleotides match TRBD2. Trimming removed 6 bases from V and 1 base from J; junction bases left unmatched: 8. This CDR3 region has 15 residues. Germline V CDR1 and CDR2: GTSNPN, SVGIG (reference sequence). CDR3 DNA (partial): TGTGCCTGCCGCGGCCTAGCGGGGGGATCCTACGAG. Translation gives CACRGLAGGSYE. The entire CDR3 protein is CACRGLAGGSYEQYF.

This clone was detected only a few times. The DNA ends 3 residues before the CDR3 does, and the rest of the CDR3 is filled in from the germline J gene. The genes are TRBV19 and TRBJ2-4; D is uncertain. The germline CDR1 and CDR2 sequences are LNHDA and SQIVND (reference sequence). The germline V and J ends were trimmed by 5 bases and 5 bases, with 13 bases remaining between them. CDR3 length equals 14 residues. CDR3 residues: CASSRWADQNIQYF. CDR3 DNA (partial): TGTGCCAGTAGTCGGTGGGCAGATCAAAACATT.

Points on this clone: The germline gene is not matched at one end of the junction; a read error may be the cause. From the germline J gene comes the end of the CDR3, since the read stops 3 residues before it. The chain employs TRBV6-1 and TRBJ2-3; 7 positions agree with TRBD2. The germline gives CDR1 MNHNS, CDR2 SASEGT. The CDR3 has 15 residues. CDR3 DNA, as far as it was read: TGTGCCAGCAGTGCCGGGGGGTGGGGCACTGATACG. Protein sequence: CASSAGGWGTDT. The full CDR3 protein reads CASSAGGWGTDTQYF.

This clone was counted many times. From the germline J gene comes the end of the CDR3, since the read stops 3 residues before it. The V gene is TRBV7-9, the J gene TRBJ2-7, with 8 bases that match TRBD1. Germline-derived CDR1 and CDR2 are SEHNR and FQNEAQ (reference sequence). CDR3 length: 13 amino acids. Losses at the gene ends were 5 bases for V and 5 bases for J; bases not matched to a gene: 5. The covered CDR3 bases are TGTGCCAGCAGCGGACAGACAGGGGACGAG. This encodes CASSGQTGDE. The full CDR3 reads CASSGQTGDEQYF.

Concerning this clone: The CDR3 goes on 3 residues after the read ends, and that part is filled in from the germline J gene. This rearrangement joins TRBV23-1 to TRBJ1-5; D uncertain. TRBV23-1 is marked as an open reading frame, function uncertain. This CDR3 has 11 residues. The CDR3 loop reads CASSHLLPQHF. The sequenced CDR3 bases are TGCGCCAGCAGTCACCTTTTACCC.

For this clone: The read ends 3 residues shy of where the CDR3 ends; the end is completed using the germline J gene. This chain uses TRBV7-6 with TRBJ2-7; 9 bases line up with TRBD1. The CDR3 runs 15 residues. Per the germline V gene, CDR1 is SGHVS and CDR2 is FNYEAQ. Losses at the gene ends were 5 bases for V and 2 bases for J; bases not matched to a gene: 7. CDR3 residues: CASSQGQGSTYEQYF. CDR3 DNA, as far as it was read: TGTGCCAGCAGCCAGGGACAGGGTTCGACCTACGAG.

This clone has only a few counts. Sequencing ends 3 residues short of the CDR3 end; the germline J gene provides the rest. J is TRBJ2-7 and V is TRBV30, with D maybe TRBD2 (7 bases). Germline values: CDR1 GTSNPN, CDR2 SVGIG (reference sequence). The ends were cut back, 3 bases at V and 3 bases at J, with 18 bases in the middle. This CDR3 comprises 15 residues. The covered CDR3 bases are TGTGCCTGGAGCGCGGGGGCAACAGCGGGCTACGAG. Protein sequence: CAWSAGATAGYE. Given in full, the CDR3 is CAWSAGATAGYEQYF. The whole variable domain, remainder taken from reference TRBV30 and TRBJ2-7, is SQTIHQWPATLVQPVGSPLSLECTVEGTSNPNLYWYRQAAGRGLQLLFYSVGIGQISSEVPQNLSASRPQDRQFILSSKKLLLSDSGFYLCAWSAGATAGYEQYFGPGTRLTVT.

There are many counts of this clone. The read stops 3 residues short of the end of the CDR3; the missing end is completed from the germline J gene. The chain employs TRBV5-6 and TRBJ2-5; 8 positions agree with TRBD1. CDR1 is SGHDT, CDR2 YYEEEE, per germline. This CDR3 has 14 amino acids. V was pared by 5 bases and J by 5 bases, with 8 bases of the junction left unmatched. The CDR3 loop is CASRRTGRGETQYF. The part of the CDR3 DNA that was read is TGTGCCAGCAGGCGGACAGGGAGAGGGGAGACC.

This clone was seen more than once but under ten times. The CDR3 end falls 3 residues outside the read, so it is completed with the germline J gene. This rearrangement joins TRBV18 to TRBJ1-2; 7 bases are shared with TRBD1. The CDR3 sequence is 14 residues long. V trimming: 3 bases; J trimming: 2 bases; junction bases outside the gene matches: 3. Germline CDR1 reads KGHSH; CDR2 reads LQKENI. CDR3 loop: CASSPGQTNYGYTF. The part of the CDR3 DNA that was read is TGTGCCAGCTCACCGGGACAGACCAACTATGGC.

A few counts support this clone. The CDR3 is cut off 3 residues early in the read; its end comes from the germline J gene. The chain links TRBV18 to TRBJ1-3; no reliable D call. From germline, CDR1 is KGHSH and CDR2 LQKENI. V shed 2 bases and J shed 0 bases, with 14 bases lying between them. The CDR3 spans 17 residues. Here the CDR3 reads CASSPEAHPFSGNTIYF. Partial CDR3 DNA: TGTGCCAGCTCACCAGAGGCCCATCCGTTCTCTGGAAACACC.

This clone was detected a few times. With the read ending 3 residues before the CDR3 end, the germline J gene is used to fill in that end. The gene calls are TRBV20-1 and TRBJ2-3, with TRBD1 matching over 9 bases. V shed 6 bases and J 6 bases; nucleotides not matched to a gene: 13. This CDR3 region has 15 residues. Germline CDR1 and CDR2: DFQATT and SNEGSKA (reference sequence). The CDR3 protein is CSAPVPGQGRDTQYF. CDR3 DNA (partial): TGCAGTGCCCCCGTCCCGGGACAGGGCCGGGATACG.

This clone has a count of ten or more. With the read ending 3 residues before the CDR3 end, the germline J gene is used to fill in that end. The chain carries TRBV10-1 and TRBJ2-7, with no clear D. Per the germline V gene, CDR1 is WNHNN and CDR2 is SYGVQD (reference sequence). Trimming removed 2 bases at V and 0 bases at J, with 5 bases between. This CDR3 has 13 residues. The CDR3 loop reads CASSETPSYEQYF. Partial CDR3 DNA: TGCGCCAGCAGTGAGACACCCTCCTACGAG.

This clone was counted a few times. The read halts 3 residues ahead of the CDR3 end, with the missing end drawn from the germline J gene. V usage is TRBV19 and J usage is TRBJ1-5, with 10 bases aligning to TRBD1. Trimming cost V 8 bases and J 5 bases; bases outside gene matches: 6. This CDR3 has 14 amino acids. Germline CDR1 is LNHDA and CDR2 is SQIVND (reference sequence). The CDR3 bases that were read are TGTGCCAGTGAATTCGGGACAGGGGATCAGCCC. This gives the protein CASEFGTGDQP. The entire CDR3 is CASEFGTGDQPQHF.

This clone has more than one count but fewer than ten. Coverage ceases 3 residues before the CDR3 finishes, and the germline J gene fills in the end. The genes are TRBV19 and TRBJ1-4; D gene unclear. The CDR3 runs to 15 residues. V lost 6 bases and J 0 bases, leaving 11 bases between the germline ends. Looked up from germline, CDR1 is LNHDA and CDR2 is SQIVND (reference sequence). CDR3 residues: CASSPMAPTNEKLFF. CDR3 DNA, as far as it was read: TGTGCCAGTAGCCCCATGGCACCAACTAATGAAAAA.

Turning to this clone: The read falls 3 residues short of the CDR3 end, and the missing part is taken from the germline J gene. This CDR3 is also generated by other DNA sequences in the sample. The chain carries TRBV19 and TRBJ2-1; 8 bases map to TRBD2. This CDR3 is built from 16 residues. V trimming: 6 bases; J trimming: 4 bases; junction bases outside the gene matches: 11. Germline CDR1 is LNHDA and CDR2 is SQIVND (reference sequence). The DNA read from the CDR3 is TGTGCCAGTAGGGGCATTATAAGCGGGGGATACAATGAG. Protein: CASRGIISGGYNE. The whole CDR3 sequence reads CASRGIISGGYNEQFF.

This clone was found many times. The CDR3 end is not reached by the read, which stops 3 residues before it; the germline J gene fills it in. The rearrangement links TRBV18 to TRBJ1-2; a possible D gene is TRBD1 (6 bases). Germline lookup yields CDR1 KGHSH and CDR2 LQKENI. The V gene lost 8 bases and the J gene lost 2 bases, with 18 bases spanning the gap. The CDR3 totals 15 residues. This CDR3 is CASQGIKTGNYGYTF. CDR3 bases read: TGTGCCAGCCAGGGCATAAAAACAGGGAACTATGGC.

On this clone itself: From the germline J gene comes the end of the CDR3, since the read stops 3 residues before it. The gene calls are TRBV7-8 and TRBJ2-2, with 7 bases matching TRBD1. This CDR3 contains 15 residues. Germline lookup yields CDR1 SGHVS and CDR2 FQNEAQ. J gave up 1 base and V 1 base, and 0 bases lay outside the gene matches. CDR3 loop: CASSLGTGNTGELFF. The CDR3 DNA, read in part, is TGTGCCAGCAGCTTAGGGACAGGGAACACCGGGGAG.